This T cell receptor (beta chain) was sequenced in a study of blood T cell repertoires in COVID-19. Background on the study: Samples taken during acute and convalescent COVID-19 were collected in the United States, Italy and Spain. In each case, the material was cDNA or gDNA derived from T cells, B-cell-depleted T cells, or PBMCs.

In the original analysis: Scientists estimated how many nucleated cells there were by amplifying reference gene primers. The table came from immunoSEQ multiplex PCR; TCRdb's copy has only in-frame clones and leaves some out. The V and J calls and the clone size are those of that table, but D and trimming were determined from the DNA. The table lists roughly 140,000 clones, approximately 85% of them singletons. Germline V gene data show CDR1 as MGHRA and CDR2 as YSYEKL. The CDR3 is 17 residues long. V shed 1 base, J shed 1 base, and the junction held 4 bases outside the gene matches. The sample comprised peripheral blood. This chain joins TRBV4-1 and TRBJ2-7; 13 bases match TRBD2. The source is a man aged 50 to 59 with acute or convalescent COVID-19. For the CDR3, the DNA is TGCGCCAGCAGCCAAGTCCCACTAGCGGGAGGGTCCTACGAGCAGTACTTC. Translated: CASSQVPLAGGSYEQYF.